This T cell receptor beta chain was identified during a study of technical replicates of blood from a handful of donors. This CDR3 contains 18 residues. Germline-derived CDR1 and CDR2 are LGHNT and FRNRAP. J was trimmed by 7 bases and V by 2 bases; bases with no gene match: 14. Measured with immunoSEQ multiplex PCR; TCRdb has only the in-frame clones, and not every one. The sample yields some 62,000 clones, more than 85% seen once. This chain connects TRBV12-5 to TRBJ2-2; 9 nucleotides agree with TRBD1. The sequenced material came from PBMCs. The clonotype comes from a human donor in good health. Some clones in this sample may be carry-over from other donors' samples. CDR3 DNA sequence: TGTGCTAGTGGTTTGCCCGGACAGGGGCTTCTTATTGGCGGGGAGCTGTTTTTT. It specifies CASGLPGQGLLIGGELFF.